These 32 T cell receptor beta chains were all obtained from the same sample, sequenced in a study of cytomegalovirus exposure and HLA in healthy donors (TCRdb year 2017). The library came from the immunoSEQ multiplex PCR assay. For the multiplex PCR, a mixture combining 60 forward primers for TCR Vbeta segments and 13 reverse primers for TCR Jbeta segments was used. TCRdb obtained this table from immuneACCESS and retained in-frame rearrangements with V and J assigned. These tables miss some clones; where compared with another copy, unresolved V genes account for less than half of the shortfall, and the remainder is unexplained. Counted in this sample were over 150,000 clones; around 80% of them appeared once. 1.2% to 1.5% of the sample is in the top ten clones. Sequencing used PBMCs. The receptors shown here come from a man between 18 and 35 years old in good health and CMV-seronegative.

V is TRBV19 and J is TRBJ2-7; TRBD2 is a possible D gene (5 bases). The CDR3 sequence is 15 residues long. V lost 6 bases and J lost 0, with 15 bases in between. CDR1 is LNHDA, CDR2 SQIVND, per germline (reference sequence). CDR3 region: CASRDFSTGSYEQYF. Written as DNA, the CDR3 is TGTGCCAGTAGGGACTTTTCGACTGGCTCCTACGAGCAGTACTTC.

This rearrangement joins TRBV25-1 to TRBJ2-7, with 9 bases lining up with TRBD1. CDR3 size: 14 residues. Looked up from germline, CDR1 is MGHDK and CDR2 is SYGVNS. J gave up 4 bases and V 4 bases, and 5 bases lay outside the gene matches. This CDR3 reads CASSVAGTGYEQYF. The CDR3 DNA sequence: TGTGCCAGCAGTGTAGCCGGGACAGGGTACGAGCAGTACTTC.

This clone was seen only a few times. The chain employs TRBV12-5 and TRBJ2-2; the match to TRBD2 covers 13 bases. CDR3 length equals 17 residues. V gave up 0 bases and J gave up 4 bases; unmatched junction bases: 2. Looked up from germline, CDR1 is LGHNT and CDR2 is FRNRAP. The CDR3 is CASGLVGLAGATGELFF. The CDR3 DNA sequence: TGTGCTAGTGGTTTGGTAGGACTAGCGGGAGCCACCGGGGAGCTGTTTTTT.

The chain joins TRBV4-3 to TRBJ2-1; no reliable D call. V was trimmed by 0 bases and J by 7 bases, leaving 7 bases between them. This CDR3 spans 13 amino acids. The germline V gene encodes CDR1 LGHNA and CDR2 YSLEER. This chain's CDR3 is CASSQEWANEQFF. The DNA of the CDR3 is TGCGCCAGCAGCCAAGAGTGGGCTAATGAGCAGTTCTTC.

The genes are TRBV6-1 and TRBJ2-7, with D perhaps matching TRBD2 (6 bases). The V gene's germline CDR1 is MNHNS and CDR2 SASEGT. The CDR3 consists of 13 residues. The ends were cut back, 11 bases at V and 3 bases at J, with 17 bases in the middle. The chain's CDR3 is CAVGLSGNYEQYF. The CDR3 DNA follows: TGTGCCGTTGGCCTTAGCGGAAACTACGAGCAGTACTTC.

The chain uses TRBV19 and TRBJ2-5; perhaps TRBD2 as D (6 bases). The V end lost 5 bases, the J end lost 5 bases, and 9 bases lay between the germline ends. The CDR3 sequence is 12 residues long. Germline-derived CDR1 and CDR2 are LNHDA and SQIVND (reference sequence). In DNA, the CDR3 is TGTGCCAGTAGTCGGGGGTCTGAGACCCAGTACTTC. Translated, it gives CASSRGSETQYF.

The sample holds a few counts of this clone. The gene calls are TRBV4-3 and TRBJ2-5, with 7 bases matching TRBD2. Unmatched junction bases numbered 18, after V lost 1 base and J lost 1 base. Germline V gene sequence: CDR1 LGHNA, CDR2 YSLEER. CDR3 size: 20 residues. CDR3 protein: CASSQAFPHASGEFQETQYF. CDR3 bases: TGCGCCAGCAGCCAAGCCTTTCCCCACGCTAGCGGAGAATTCCAAGAGACCCAGTACTTC.

The chain joins TRBV11-2 to TRBJ1-1; weak D call: TRBD1 (5 bases). Germline assignment: CDR1 SGHAT and CDR2 FQNNGV. The CDR3 loop spans 15 amino acids. Trimming took 4 bases from V and 0 from J, leaving 12 bases between them. CDR3 protein: CASSSRQTLNTEAFF. CDR3 sequence (DNA): TGTGCCAGCAGCTCCCGACAGACGCTGAACACTGAAGCTTTCTTT.

This rearrangement joins TRBV14 to TRBJ2-7; D may be TRBD2 (6 bases). The germline V gene has CDR1 SGHDN and CDR2 FVKESK. V lost 0 bases, J lost 5 bases, and 17 bases lay in between. The CDR3 contains 16 residues. Here the CDR3 DNA reads TGTGCCAGCAGCCAAGATTTCGGAGGGTCACTCGACGAGCAGTACTTC. This translates into CASSQDFGGSLDEQYF.

The rearrangement uses TRBV27 and TRBJ2-1; D is unclear. Germline lookup yields CDR1 MNHEY and CDR2 SMNVEV (reference sequence). The CDR3 runs 14 residues. V was clipped by 5 bases and J by 10 bases, with 18 bases between them. The CDR3 bases are TGTGCCAGCAGTCCCTTATCCTTTCCTGGCGAGCAGTTCTTC. Translated: CASSPLSFPGEQFF.

The chain uses TRBV7-6 and TRBJ2-3; TRBD1 aligns across 10 bases. V lost 1 base to trimming and J lost 5 bases; unmatched junction nucleotides: 3. Looked up from germline, CDR1 is SGHVS and CDR2 is FNYEAQ. The CDR3 sequence is 15 residues long. CDR3 sequence reads: CASSLGGQGIDTQYF. For the CDR3, the DNA is TGTGCCAGCAGCTTAGGGGGACAGGGGATAGATACGCAGTATTTT.

V gene TRBV5-4 combines with J gene TRBJ2-7; D perhaps matches TRBD2 (6 bases). CDR3 size: 13 residues. Germline CDR1 SGHNT, CDR2 YYREEE (reference sequence). Trimming removed 0 bases at V and 3 bases at J, with 7 bases between. CDR3 residues: CASSLATSYEQYF. The DNA of the CDR3 is TGTGCCAGCAGCTTGGCGACTAGCTACGAGCAGTACTTC.

The genes are TRBV5-6 and TRBJ2-1, with D perhaps TRBD2 (6 bases). CDR1 is SGHDT and CDR2 is YYEEEE in the germline V gene. V gave up 4 bases and J gave up 5 bases, with 13 bases separating them. The CDR3 is 14 residues long. The CDR3 region is CASSPLAYHNEQFF. The CDR3 coding sequence is TGTGCCAGCAGCCCCCTAGCGTACCACAATGAGCAGTTCTTC. The full variable domain, its missing parts supplied by reference TRBV5-6 and TRBJ2-1, is DAGVTQSPTHLIKTRGQQVTLRCSPKSGHDTVSWYQQALGQGPQFIFQYYEEEERQRGNFPDRFSGHQFPNYSSELNVNALLLGDSALYLCASSPLAYHNEQFFGPGTRLTVL.

The chain couples TRBV14 to TRBJ2-1, with TRBD2 identical over 7 bases. V shed 2 bases, J shed 0 bases, and the junction held 7 bases outside the gene matches. From germline, CDR1 is SGHDN and CDR2 FVKESK. The CDR3 is 17 residues long. The CDR3 sequence is CASSQWGGKGSYNEQFF. DNA for the CDR3: TGTGCCAGCAGCCAATGGGGGGGGAAGGGCTCCTACAATGAGCAGTTCTTC. The full variable domain, completed using reference TRBV14 and TRBJ2-1, is EAGVTQFPSHSVIEKGQTVTLRCDPISGHDNLYWYRRVMGKEIKFLLHFVKESKQDESGMPNNRFLAERTGGTYSTLKVQPAELEDSGVYFCASSQWGGKGSYNEQFFGPGTRLTVL.

The chain uses TRBV7-9 and TRBJ2-2; D gene uncertain. Trimming cost V 5 bases and J 4 bases, with 8 bases left between them. The germline V gene has CDR1 SEHNR and CDR2 FQNEAQ (reference sequence). There are 13 residues in the CDR3. This CDR3 is CASSLPLTGELFF. CDR3 DNA sequence: TGTGCCAGCAGCCTCCCCCTCACCGGGGAGCTGTTTTTT.

J is TRBJ2-1 and V is TRBV7-9; 14 nucleotides match TRBD2. J lost 6 bases, V lost 5 bases, and 6 bases had no gene match. Germline CDR1 SEHNR, CDR2 FQNEAQ (reference sequence). This CDR3 comprises 16 residues. In nucleotides, the CDR3 is TGTGCCAGCAGCAACTCGGGACTAGCGGGGGTCAATGAGCAGTTCTTC. It codes for CASSNSGLAGVNEQFF.

J is TRBJ2-7 and V is TRBV25-1; D remains unclear. Trimming took 4 bases from V and 3 from J, leaving 13 bases between them. In germline, CDR1 is MGHDK, CDR2 SYGVNS. CDR3 size: 14 residues. The CDR3 region has the DNA TGTGCCAGCAGTGGTGATAAGCGAAACTACGAGCAGTACTTC. Protein product: CASSGDKRNYEQYF.

This chain joins TRBV7-2 and TRBJ1-1, with 9 bases lining up with TRBD1. CDR3 length: 15 amino acids. The germline V gene has CDR1 SGHTA and CDR2 FQGNSA. The ends lost 5 bases at V and 6 bases at J; junction bases unmatched: 10. CDR3 protein: CASSPDRGSGSEAFF. CDR3 nucleotide sequence: TGTGCCAGCAGCCCAGACAGGGGGAGTGGCTCTGAAGCTTTCTTT.

The chain combines TRBV7-2 with TRBJ2-7; 11 bases line up with TRBD2. This CDR3 has 14 amino acids. Germline trimming cut 5 bases from V and 0 bases from J; bases unmatched to any gene: 0. Germline CDR1 is SGHTA and CDR2 is FQGNSA. CDR3 protein: CASSTSGSSYEQYF. The CDR3 nucleotides are TGTGCCAGCAGCACTAGCGGGAGCTCCTACGAGCAGTACTTC.

This clone was detected only once. This chain uses TRBV5-4 with TRBJ2-7; TRBD2 might be the D (5 bases). This CDR3 has 14 amino acids. Per germline, CDR1 SGHNT and CDR2 YYREEE (reference sequence). Trimming took off 2 bases at V and 2 bases at J, with 11 bases between the two ends. CDR3 region: CASSLDQRTYEQYF. CDR3 bases: TGTGCCAGCAGCTTAGATCAGCGGACCTACGAGCAGTACTTC.

The V call is TRBV5-8, the J call TRBJ2-2; 9 bases fit TRBD1. This CDR3 has 16 amino acids. Per germline, CDR1 SGHTS and CDR2 YDEGEE. Germline trimming cut 5 bases from V and 0 bases from J; bases unmatched to any gene: 5. The CDR3 spells CASRTGTGTNTGELFF. The CDR3 DNA reads as TGTGCCAGCAGGACCGGGACAGGGACGAACACCGGGGAGCTGTTTTTT.

With regard to this clone: This same CDR3 is encoded by further DNA sequences in the sample. The genes are TRBV7-9 and TRBJ1-2; D not certain. Germline V lookup: CDR1 SEHNR, CDR2 FQNEAQ (reference sequence). Trimming removed 4 bases at V and 2 bases at J, with 17 bases between. The CDR3 extends over 16 amino acids. CDR3 sequence: CASSSTGVSANYGYTF. The CDR3 DNA follows: TGTGCCAGCAGCTCCACCGGGGTGTCTGCAAACTATGGCTACACCTTC.

This clone occurred a few times. The chain joins TRBV10-3 to TRBJ2-1; 13 nucleotides align to TRBD2. The CDR3 contains 16 residues. With V trimmed by 10 bases and J by 9 bases, 15 bases remained unmatched. Looked up from germline, CDR1 is ENHRY and CDR2 is SYGVKD. The CDR3: CATLFRLAGGSGEQFF. The CDR3 region has the DNA TGTGCCACCCTATTTCGACTAGCGGGAGGATCGGGTGAGCAGTTCTTC.

The chain has TRBV6-5 and TRBJ1-5, with unresolved D. The CDR3 has 15 residues. Germline values: CDR1 MNHEY, CDR2 SVGAGI. V lost 7 bases to trimming and J lost 0 bases, with 13 bases between them. The CDR3, as DNA: TGTGCCAGCACTGACCGCGGCTATAGCAATCAGCCCCAGCATTTT. It translates to CASTDRGYSNQPQHF.

The chain links TRBV18 to TRBJ2-7, with D unresolved. Trimming took off 5 bases at V and 7 bases at J, with 9 bases between the two ends. From germline, CDR1 is KGHSH and CDR2 LQKENI. The CDR3 runs 11 residues. CDR3 amino acids: CASSSPREQYF. The CDR3 DNA reads TGTGCCAGCTCATCCCCTAGGGAGCAGTACTTC.

V gene TRBV2 combines with J gene TRBJ2-5, with 10 positions matching TRBD2. The CDR3 has 15 residues. Germline CDR1 SNHLY, CDR2 FYNNEI. The V gene end was trimmed by 2 bases and the J gene end by 5 bases; junction bases not matched to a gene: 5. The CDR3 coding sequence is TGTGCCAGCAGTGAACAAGCGGGAGGGCTGGAGACCCAGTACTTC. This encodes CASSEQAGGLETQYF.

J is TRBJ2-5 and V is TRBV18; D is possibly TRBD1 (6 bases). The tail of the sequence fits TRBJ2-7 better, so the J call may be wrong. The germline gives CDR1 KGHSH, CDR2 LQKENI. The CDR3 is made up of 14 amino acids. DNA for the CDR3: TGTGCCAGCTCACCGAGGACAGAATCCTACGAGCAGTACTTC. Its protein is CASSPRTESYEQYF.

The chain has TRBV4-3 and TRBJ2-3; TRBD2 matches 8 bases. CDR3 length equals 16 residues. Germline V CDR1 and CDR2: LGHNA, YSLEER. Trimming cost V 4 bases and J 9 bases; bases outside gene matches: 15. Written as DNA, the CDR3 is TGCGCCAGCAGCCGCCGGGGGGGCGGGAGCGGCGGGACGCAGTATTTT. Translating gives CASSRRGGGSGGTQYF.

The chain combines TRBV27 with TRBJ1-2, with D unclear. From germline, CDR1 is MNHEY and CDR2 SMNVEV (reference sequence). The V and J ends lost 6 bases and 4 bases respectively, with 15 bases between them. The CDR3 length is 14 residues. DNA of the CDR3: TGTGCCAGCAGCCTGTCTGGCAACCTCTATGGCTACACCTTC. Translating gives CASSLSGNLYGYTF.

The V gene is TRBV7-9, the J gene TRBJ2-5; 8 bases are a match to TRBD1. The J call is doubtful: the DNA matches TRBJ2-7 better. Germline V gene data show CDR1 as SEHNR and CDR2 as FQNEAQ (reference sequence). This CDR3 comprises 15 residues. CDR3 in DNA: TGTGCCAGCAGCTTAACCCTCAGGGGGCGGAACGAGCAGTACTTC. Protein: CASSLTLRGRNEQYF.

J is TRBJ1-5 and V is TRBV2, with D tentatively TRBD1 (5 bases). V gave up 1 base and J gave up 6 bases, with 10 bases separating them. CDR1 and CDR2 (germline): SNHLY, FYNNEI. CDR3 length: 14 amino acids. The CDR3 is CASSEVRASQPQHF. CDR3 in DNA: TGTGCCAGCAGTGAAGTCAGGGCGAGTCAGCCCCAGCATTTT. Combining the CDR3 with reference TRBV2 and TRBJ1-5 gives the whole variable domain EPEVTQTPSHQVTQMGQEVILRCVPISNHLYFYWYRQILGQKVEFLVSFYNNEISEKSEIFDDQFSVERPDGSNFTLKIRSTKLEDSAMYFCASSEVRASQPQHFGDGTRLSIL.

The rearrangement uses TRBV30 and TRBJ1-2, with a weak D call TRBD1 (5 bases). The CDR3 consists of 13 residues. V lost 1 base and J lost 6, with 12 bases in between. Germline V gene sequence: CDR1 GTSNPN, CDR2 SVGIG (reference sequence). The DNA for the CDR3 is TGTGCCTGGAGTGATGGGGCAGGTGATGGCTACACCTTC. Amino acid sequence: CAWSDGAGDGYTF.